This T cell receptor beta chain was captured in a study of T-cell memory formation after mild COVID-19. Study-level points and caveats: Clones that got smaller from day 15 to 85 had even CD4/CD8, while clones growing later tipped toward CD4+.

One entry per CDR3 protein, called by TCRdb with MiXCR from the 5' RACE reads. The sample records approximately 290,000 distinct CDR3 sequences, under 8.5% being singletons. As regards this clonotype: Its antigen is not identified.

The CDR3 runs 14 residues. Trimming shortened V by 3 bases and J by 0 bases, and 8 bases separated the two germline ends. Sequences were obtained from PBMCs or a T cell subset sorted from them (not recorded which). This clonotype was sampled from a man aged 18-30 years who had mild COVID-19 (a few samples of this study predate the infection). Cell type and time point are not known. This chain connects TRBV12-3 or TRBV12-4 to TRBJ1-1; a weak D match, TRBD1 (5 bases). The CDR3 loop reads CASSFDSMNTEAFF. In nucleotides, the CDR3 is TGTGCCAGCAGTTTCGACAGCATGAACACTGAAGCTTTCTTT.